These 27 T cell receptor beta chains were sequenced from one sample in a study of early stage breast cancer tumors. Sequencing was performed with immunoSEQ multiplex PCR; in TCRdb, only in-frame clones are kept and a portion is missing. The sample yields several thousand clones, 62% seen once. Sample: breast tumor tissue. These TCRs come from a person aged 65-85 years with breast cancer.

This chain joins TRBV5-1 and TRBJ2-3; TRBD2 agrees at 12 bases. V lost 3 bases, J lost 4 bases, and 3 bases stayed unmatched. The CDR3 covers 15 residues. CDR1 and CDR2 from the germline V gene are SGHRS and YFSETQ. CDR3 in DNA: TGCGCCAGCAGCTCTGGACTAGCGGGGCCAGATACGCAGTATTTT. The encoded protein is CASSSGLAGPDTQYF.

CDR3 in amino acids: CASSLGRPGAETQYF. CDR3 coding DNA: TGCGCCAGCAGCTTGGGTAGGCCAGGGGCAGAGACCCAGTACTTC. This chain connects TRBV5-1 to TRBJ2-5, with a possible D match to TRBD1 (6 bases). This CDR3 is built from 15 residues. Germline V gene data show CDR1 as SGHRS and CDR2 as YFSETQ. Trimming left V 0 bases short and J 4 bases short, with 13 bases between.

The CDR3 coding sequence is TGTGCCAGCAGTTTATCGGCTAGCGGGGAAAATGAGCAGTTCTTC. Translating it yields CASSLSASGENEQFF. The chain links TRBV27 to TRBJ2-1, with TRBD2 identical over 9 bases. The CDR3 has 15 residues. Trimming at V came to 0 bases and at J to 7 bases, leaving 4 bases not matched to a gene. The germline CDR1 and CDR2 sequences are MNHEY and SMNVEV (reference sequence).

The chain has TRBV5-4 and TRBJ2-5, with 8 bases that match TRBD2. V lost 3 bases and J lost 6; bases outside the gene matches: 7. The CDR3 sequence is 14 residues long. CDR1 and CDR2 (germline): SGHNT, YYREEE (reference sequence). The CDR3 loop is CASSWGLVGQTQYF. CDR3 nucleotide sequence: TGTGCCAGCAGCTGGGGACTAGTCGGGCAGACCCAGTACTTC.

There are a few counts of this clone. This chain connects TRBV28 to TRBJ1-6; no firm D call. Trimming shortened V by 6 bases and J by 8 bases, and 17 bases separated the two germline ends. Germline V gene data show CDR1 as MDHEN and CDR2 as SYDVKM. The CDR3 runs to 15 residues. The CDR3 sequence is CASSPPGQRYSPLHF. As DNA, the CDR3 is TGTGCCAGCAGCCCGCCTGGCCAGCGATATTCACCCCTCCACTTT.

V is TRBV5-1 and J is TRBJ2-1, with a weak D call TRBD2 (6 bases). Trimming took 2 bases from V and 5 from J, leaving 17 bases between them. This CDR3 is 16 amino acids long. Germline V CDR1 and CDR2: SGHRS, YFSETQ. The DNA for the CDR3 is TGCGCCAGCAGCTTCCGACTAGTTAAAGGGGACAATGAGCAGTTCTTC. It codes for CASSFRLVKGDNEQFF.

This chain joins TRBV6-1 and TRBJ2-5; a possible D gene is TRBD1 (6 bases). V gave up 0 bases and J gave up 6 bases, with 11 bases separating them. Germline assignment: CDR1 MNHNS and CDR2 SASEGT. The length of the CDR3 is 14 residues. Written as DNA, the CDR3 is TGTGCCAGCAGTGAAGCTCAGGGGCGGAAGACCCAGTACTTC. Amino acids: CASSEAQGRKTQYF.

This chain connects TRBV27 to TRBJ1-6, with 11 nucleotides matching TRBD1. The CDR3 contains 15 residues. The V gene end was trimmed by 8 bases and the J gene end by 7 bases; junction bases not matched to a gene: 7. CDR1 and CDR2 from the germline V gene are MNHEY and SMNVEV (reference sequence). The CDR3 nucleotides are TGTGCCAGCGGACAGGGGGCCCTAAGAAATTCACCCCTCCACTTT. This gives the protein CASGQGALRNSPLHF.

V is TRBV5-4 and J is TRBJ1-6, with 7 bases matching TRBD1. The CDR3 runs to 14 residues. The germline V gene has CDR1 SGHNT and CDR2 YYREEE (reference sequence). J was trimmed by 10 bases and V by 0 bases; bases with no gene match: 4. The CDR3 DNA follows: TGTGCCAGCAGCTTGGACAGGGGTAGGTCACCCCTCCACTTT. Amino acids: CASSLDRGRSPLHF.

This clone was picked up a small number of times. CDR3 in amino acids: CASSLEDRGGTGELFF. The CDR3, as DNA: TGCGCCAGCAGCTTGGAGGACAGGGGAGGTACCGGGGAGCTGTTTTTT. This rearrangement joins TRBV5-1 to TRBJ2-2; 9 bases agree with TRBD1. V shed 0 bases, J shed 5 bases, and the junction held 5 bases outside the gene matches. The germline gives CDR1 SGHRS, CDR2 YFSETQ. The CDR3 contains 16 residues.

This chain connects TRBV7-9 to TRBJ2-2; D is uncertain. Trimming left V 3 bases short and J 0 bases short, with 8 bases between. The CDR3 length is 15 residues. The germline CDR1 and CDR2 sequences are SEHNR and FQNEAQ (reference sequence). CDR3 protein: CASSFQVTNTGELFF. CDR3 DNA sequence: TGTGCCAGCAGCTTCCAGGTTACGAACACCGGGGAGCTGTTTTTT.

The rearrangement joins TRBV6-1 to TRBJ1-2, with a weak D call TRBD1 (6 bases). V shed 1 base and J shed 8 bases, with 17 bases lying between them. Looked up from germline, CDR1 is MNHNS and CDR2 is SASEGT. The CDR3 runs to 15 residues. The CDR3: CASSEERGGLGGYTF. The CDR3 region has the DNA TGTGCCAGCAGTGAAGAGCGCGGGGGGCTAGGGGGCTACACCTTC.

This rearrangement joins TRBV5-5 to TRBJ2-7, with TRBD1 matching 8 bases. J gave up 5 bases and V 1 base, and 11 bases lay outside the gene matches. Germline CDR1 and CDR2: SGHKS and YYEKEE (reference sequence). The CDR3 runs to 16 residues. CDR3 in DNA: TGTGCCAGCAGCTTGTTCGGACAGGGCCGGTCCCACGAGCAGTACTTC. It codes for CASSLFGQGRSHEQYF.

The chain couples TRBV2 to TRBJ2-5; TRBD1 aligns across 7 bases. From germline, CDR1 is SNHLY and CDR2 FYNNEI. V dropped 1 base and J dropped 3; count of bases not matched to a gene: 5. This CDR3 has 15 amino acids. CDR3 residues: CASSEDWDRKETQYF. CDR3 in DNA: TGTGCCAGCAGTGAAGACTGGGACAGAAAAGAGACCCAGTACTTC.

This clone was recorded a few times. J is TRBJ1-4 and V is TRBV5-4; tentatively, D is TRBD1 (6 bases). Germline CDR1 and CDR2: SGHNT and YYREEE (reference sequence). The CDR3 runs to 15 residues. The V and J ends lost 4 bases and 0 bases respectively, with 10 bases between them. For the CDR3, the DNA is TGTGCCAGCAGCCCGACAGGAGCAACTAATGAAAAACTGTTTTTT. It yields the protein CASSPTGATNEKLFF. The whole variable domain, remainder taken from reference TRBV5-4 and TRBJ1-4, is ETGVTQSPTHLIKTRGQQVTLRCSSQSGHNTVSWYQQALGQGPQFIFQYYREEENGRGNFPPRFSGLQFPNYSSELNVNALELDDSALYLCASSPTGATNEKLFFGSGTQLSVL.

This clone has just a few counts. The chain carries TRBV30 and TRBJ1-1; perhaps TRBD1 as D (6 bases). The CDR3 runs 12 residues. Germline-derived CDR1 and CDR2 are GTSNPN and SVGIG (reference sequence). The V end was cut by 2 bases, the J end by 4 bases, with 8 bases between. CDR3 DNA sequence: TGTGCCTGGAGTACAGGGCTCACTGAAGCTTTCTTT. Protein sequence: CAWSTGLTEAFF. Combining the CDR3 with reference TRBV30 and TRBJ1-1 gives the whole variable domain SQTIHQWPATLVQPVGSPLSLECTVEGTSNPNLYWYRQAAGRGLQLLFYSVGIGQISSEVPQNLSASRPQDRQFILSSKKLLLSDSGFYLCAWSTGLTEAFFGQGTRLTVV.

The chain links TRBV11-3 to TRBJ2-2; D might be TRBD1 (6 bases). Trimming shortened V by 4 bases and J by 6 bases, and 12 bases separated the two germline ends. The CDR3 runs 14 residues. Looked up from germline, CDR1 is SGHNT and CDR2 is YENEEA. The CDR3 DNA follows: TGTGCCAGCAGCTATAGTACAGGGCCCGGGGAGCTGTTTTTT. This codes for CASSYSTGPGELFF.

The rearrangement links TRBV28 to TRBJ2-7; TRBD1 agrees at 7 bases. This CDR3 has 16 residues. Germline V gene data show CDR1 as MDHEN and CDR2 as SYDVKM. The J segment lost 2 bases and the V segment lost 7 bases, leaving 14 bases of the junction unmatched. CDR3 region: CASTSSPGQNPYEQYF. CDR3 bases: TGTGCCAGCACCTCATCCCCGGGACAGAACCCCTACGAGCAGTACTTC.

Here the CDR3 reads CASSLWDREGYGYTF. CDR3 DNA: TGTGCCAGCAGCTTGTGGGACAGGGAAGGCTATGGCTACACCTTC. The rearrangement links TRBV5-8 to TRBJ1-2, with TRBD1 identical over 9 bases. Germline CDR1 reads SGHTS; CDR2 reads YDEGEE. This CDR3 contains 15 residues. V lost 1 base to trimming and J lost 4 bases; unmatched junction nucleotides: 5.

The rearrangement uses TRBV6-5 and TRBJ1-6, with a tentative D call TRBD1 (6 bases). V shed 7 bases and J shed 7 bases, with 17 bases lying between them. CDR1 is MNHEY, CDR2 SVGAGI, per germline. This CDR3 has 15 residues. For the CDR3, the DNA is TGTGCCAGCATGGGTTCGACAGGCTCCAATTCACCCCTCCACTTT. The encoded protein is CASMGSTGSNSPLHF.

CDR3 protein: CASRTELNQPQHF. As DNA, the CDR3 is TGTGCCAGTAGAACCGAGCTCAATCAGCCCCAGCATTTT. V gene TRBV19 combines with J gene TRBJ1-5; D not resolved. Trimming took off 6 bases at V and 3 bases at J, with 9 bases between the two ends. The CDR3 loop spans 13 amino acids. From germline, CDR1 is LNHDA and CDR2 SQIVND (reference sequence).

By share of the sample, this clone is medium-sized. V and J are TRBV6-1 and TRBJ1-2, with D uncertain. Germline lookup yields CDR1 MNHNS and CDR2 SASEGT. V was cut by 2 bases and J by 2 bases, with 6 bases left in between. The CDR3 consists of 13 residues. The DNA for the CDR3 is TGTGCCAGCAGTGAATACAGCAACTATGGCTACACCTTC. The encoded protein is CASSEYSNYGYTF.

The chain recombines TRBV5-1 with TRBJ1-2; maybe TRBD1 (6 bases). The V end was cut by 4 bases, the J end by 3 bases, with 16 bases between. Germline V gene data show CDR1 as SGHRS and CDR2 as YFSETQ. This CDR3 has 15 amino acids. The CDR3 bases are TGCGCCAGCAGCCCGCAGTCAGGGGCTCACTATGGCTACACCTTC. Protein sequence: CASSPQSGAHYGYTF.

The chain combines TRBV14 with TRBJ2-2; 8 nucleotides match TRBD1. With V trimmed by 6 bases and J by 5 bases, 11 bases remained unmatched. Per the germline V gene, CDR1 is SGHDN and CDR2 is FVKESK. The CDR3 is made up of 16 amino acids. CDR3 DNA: TGTGCCAGCAGGGACAGGGACGGGGTTCGGACCGGGGAGCTGTTTTTT. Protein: CASRDRDGVRTGELFF.

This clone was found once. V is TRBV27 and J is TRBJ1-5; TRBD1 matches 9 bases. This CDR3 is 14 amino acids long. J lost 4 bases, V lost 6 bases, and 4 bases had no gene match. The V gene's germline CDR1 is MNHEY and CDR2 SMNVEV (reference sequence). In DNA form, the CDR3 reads TGTGCCAGCAGCCCCGGGACAGGGAATCAGCCCCAGCATTTT. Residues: CASSPGTGNQPQHF.

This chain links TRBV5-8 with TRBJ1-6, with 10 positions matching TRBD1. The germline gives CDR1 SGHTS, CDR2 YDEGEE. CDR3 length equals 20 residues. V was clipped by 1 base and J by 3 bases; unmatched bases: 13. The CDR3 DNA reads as TGTGCCAGCAGCTTGAAGGGGGGACAGGGGATCGGACGCTATAATTCACCCCTCCACTTT. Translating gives CASSLKGGQGIGRYNSPLHF.

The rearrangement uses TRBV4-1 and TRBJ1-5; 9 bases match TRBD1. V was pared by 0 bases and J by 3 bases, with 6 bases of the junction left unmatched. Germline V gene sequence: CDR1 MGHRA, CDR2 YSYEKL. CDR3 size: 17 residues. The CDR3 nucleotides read TGCGCCAGCAGCCAAGACGGGGGGACAGGGAACAATCAGCCCCAGCATTTT. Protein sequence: CASSQDGGTGNNQPQHF.